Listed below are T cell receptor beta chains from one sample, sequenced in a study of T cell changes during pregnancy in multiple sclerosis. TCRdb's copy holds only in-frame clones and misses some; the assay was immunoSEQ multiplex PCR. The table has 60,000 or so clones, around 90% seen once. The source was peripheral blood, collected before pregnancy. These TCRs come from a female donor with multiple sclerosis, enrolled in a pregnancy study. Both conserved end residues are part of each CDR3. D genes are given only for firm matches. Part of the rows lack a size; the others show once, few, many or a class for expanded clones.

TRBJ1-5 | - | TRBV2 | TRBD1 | CASNDRDEPQHF | TGTGCCAGCAATGACAGGGATGAACCCCAGCATTTT
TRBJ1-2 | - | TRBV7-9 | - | CASSPGRSRGGYTF | TGTGCCAGCAGCCCCGGACGGAGCCGGGGAGGCTACACCTTC
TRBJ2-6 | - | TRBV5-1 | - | CASSPGGSGANVLTF | TGCGCCAGCAGCCCCGGCGGATCTGGGGCCAACGTCCTGACTTTC
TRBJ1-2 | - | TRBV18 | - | CASSPQWITGYGYTF | TGTGCCAGCTCACCACAATGGATTACAGGGTACGGCTACACCTTC
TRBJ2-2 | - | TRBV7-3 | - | CASSSDTTGELFF | TGTGCCAGCAGCTCGGACACCACCGGGGAGCTGTTTTTT
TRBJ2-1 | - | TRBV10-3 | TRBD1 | CAIKPGQSSYNEQFF | TGTGCCATCAAACCGGGACAGAGCTCCTACAATGAGCAGTTCTTC
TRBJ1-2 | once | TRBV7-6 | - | CASSLVAGANYGYTF | TGTGCCAGCAGCTTAGTAGCAGGGGCTAACTATGGCTACACCTTC
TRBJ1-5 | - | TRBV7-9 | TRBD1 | CASSAGQVNQPQHF | TGTGCCAGCAGCGCGGGACAGGTCAATCAGCCCCAGCATTTT
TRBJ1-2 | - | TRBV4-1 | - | CASSQDPGTNYGYTF | TGCGCCAGCAGCCAAGATCCAGGGACTAACTATGGCTACACCTTC
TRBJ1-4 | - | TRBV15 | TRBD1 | CATAPQGAVVDNNEKLFF | TGTGCCACCGCCCCTCAGGGGGCGGTTGTGGACAATAATGAAAAACTGTTTTTT